A single sample gave rise to the 6 T cell receptor beta chains below, sequenced in a study of cytomegalovirus exposure and HLA in healthy donors. Primers included in the PCR were 60 Vbeta and 13 Jbeta primers. Data came from immunoSEQ multiplex PCR; TCRdb stores just in-frame clones and leaves some out. The table shows roughly 130,000 clones, with under 90% occurring only once. Sequences were obtained from PBMCs. The receptors were sampled from a woman aged 40 to 55 in good health and CMV-seronegative.

The J gene is TRBJ2-3, the V gene TRBV2; 10 bases are a match to TRBD1. The germline CDR1 and CDR2 sequences are SNHLY and FYNNEI. J gave up 2 bases and V 6 bases, and 2 bases lay outside the gene matches. The CDR3 is made up of 14 amino acids. The CDR3 DNA reads as TGTGCCAGCAGGGGGACAGGGGTCACAGATACGCAGTATTTT. This encodes CASRGTGVTDTQYF.

The gene calls are TRBV6-1 and TRBJ2-1; 12 bases are shared with TRBD2. Germline loops: CDR1 MNHNS, CDR2 SASEGT. The CDR3 runs 14 residues. V was clipped by 6 bases and J by 4 bases; unmatched bases: 1. The CDR3 region is CASRTSGGYNEQFF. DNA for the CDR3: TGTGCCAGCAGGACTAGCGGGGGATACAATGAGCAGTTCTTC.

The V call is TRBV19, the J call TRBJ2-7; unclear D gene. V lost 3 bases and J lost 2, with 11 bases in between. The CDR3 runs 14 residues. Germline V gene sequence: CDR1 LNHDA, CDR2 SQIVND (reference sequence). This CDR3 reads CASSITAPTYEQYF. CDR3 DNA sequence: TGTGCCAGTAGTATCACAGCACCCACCTACGAGCAGTACTTC.

This clone has more than one count but fewer than ten. V is TRBV4-3 and J is TRBJ1-4; TRBD1 matches at 7 bases. The junction had 9 bases not matched to a gene; V was cut back by 0 bases and J by 8 bases. Germline values: CDR1 LGHNA, CDR2 YSLEER. This CDR3 spans 16 amino acids. The CDR3 nucleotides read TGCGCCAGCAGCCAAGAGACCGGGACAGAAGAAGAAAAACTGTTTTTT. Amino acid sequence: CASSQETGTEEEKLFF.

The chain employs TRBV4-1 and TRBJ1-5; D may be TRBD1 (6 bases). The V gene's germline CDR1 is MGHRA and CDR2 YSYEKL. The V end was cut by 3 bases, the J end by 0 bases, with 15 bases between. The CDR3 contains 17 residues. The CDR3 reads CASSQRSGQYSNQPQHF. The CDR3 DNA is TGCGCCAGCAGCCAGCGCTCCGGACAGTATAGCAATCAGCCCCAGCATTTT.

Only one count was recorded for this clone. J is TRBJ1-3 and V is TRBV7-6; D gene unclear. Germline V gene lookup returns CDR1 SGHVS and CDR2 FNYEAQ. The length of the CDR3 is 12 residues. The CDR3 coding sequence is TGTGCGAGCGCGGGCTCTGGAAACACCATATATTTT. This translates into CASAGSGNTIYF.